A selection of T cell receptor beta chains follows, all from one sample in a study of technical replicates of blood from a few donors. Only in-frame clones appear in the TCRdb table, and some are missing; sequencing was by immunoSEQ multiplex PCR. Seen here are approximately 100,000 clones, about 94% observed once, and the top ten hold roughly 0.2%. The sequenced material came from T cells isolated from PBMCs. These receptor sequences come from a human donor in good health. Each CDR3 is given with its conserved first and last residue. D genes are given only for firm matches. A row's size may be missing; if present it is once, few, many or a size class.

V gene	clone size	D gene	J gene	CDR3 protein	CDR3 DNA
TRBV6-5	.	TRBD1	TRBJ2-7	CASSYSVTGLSYEQYF	TGTGCCAGCAGTTACTCCGTGACAGGGCTCTCCTACGAGCAGTACTTC
TRBV5-8	.	.	TRBJ2-7	CASSLPTGKPYEQYF	TGTGCCAGCAGCTTGCCAACAGGGAAACCCTACGAGCAGTACTTC
TRBV4-1	.	TRBD2	TRBJ2-7	CASSPLAGVGEQYF	TGCGCCAGCAGCCCTCTAGCGGGAGTTGGCGAGCAGTACTTC
TRBV29-1	once	TRBD1	TRBJ2-7	CSGAGTGGGYEQYF	TGCAGCGGGGCCGGGACAGGGGGAGGCTACGAGCAGTACTTC
TRBV4-2	.	TRBD2	TRBJ2-3	CASSPPLAGGPETDTQYF	TGTGCCAGCAGCCCTCCACTAGCGGGAGGGCCGGAGACAGATACGCAGTATTTT
TRBV10-3	.	TRBD2	TRBJ2-7	CAISARGTSGRWQYF	TGTGCCATCAGTGCGCGGGGGACTAGCGGGAGGTGGCAGTACTTC
TRBV19	.	TRBD1	TRBJ2-7	CASSIAQGQAISYEQYF	TGTGCCAGTAGTATAGCCCAGGGACAGGCGATCTCCTACGAGCAGTACTTC
TRBV5-1	once	TRBD1	TRBJ1-1	CASSFPLSGDRVGTEAFF	TGCGCCAGCAGCTTCCCCCTTTCCGGGGACAGGGTGGGCACTGAAGCTTTCTTT
TRBV6-5	.	TRBD1	TRBJ1-1	CASSYSPLGGMTEAFF	TGTGCCAGCAGTTACTCGCCCTTAGGGGGCATGACTGAAGCTTTCTTT
TRBV18	.	TRBD1	TRBJ2-1	CASSPPNRGMVDEQFF	TGTGCCAGCTCACCACCGAACAGGGGAATGGTGGATGAGCAGTTCTTC